The rows below give T cell receptor beta chains drawn from one sample of a study of shared clonotypes between healthy human individuals. Assay: immunoSEQ multiplex PCR; the TCRdb copy retains only in-frame clones and omits some. Counted here are about 1.4 million clones, roughly 97% occurring once; the ten biggest clones make up approximately 1.1%. The source material was naive CD4+ T cells sorted from blood. The receptors come from a man aged 30 to 39 in good health. CDR3s leave out the opening cysteine and the closing phenylalanine or tryptophan.

J gene,V gene,CDR3 length,CDR3 protein
TRBJ2-3,TRBV6-1,18,ASSAFLVPGLAVHTDTQY
TRBJ1-3,TRBV18,14,ASSPLSLISGNTIY
TRBJ1-1,TRBV6-5,14,ASSYSRFGGHTEAF
TRBJ2-1,TRBV2,13,ASGALAGVEGEQF
TRBJ2-3,TRBV10-1,11,ASSEIGADTQY
TRBJ1-3,TRBV2,11,ASKAYSGNTIY
TRBJ1-5,TRBV2,15,ASSDVWHSGSNQPQH
TRBJ2-5,TRBV12-2,11,ASRSNRGETQY
TRBJ2-2,TRBV7-9,15,ASSLVGSPENTGELF
TRBJ2-5,TRBV5-4,13,ASTSGTGDQETQY
TRBJ2-7,TRBV2,8,ASAVYEQY
TRBJ1-3,TRBV6-1,12,ASSDWASGNTIY
TRBJ1-5,TRBV19,13,ASSFLQPGQGPQH
TRBJ1-5,TRBV19,12,ASSIRGLGQPQH
TRBJ1-2,TRBV6-1,13,ASRTTGTGGYGYT
TRBJ2-5,TRBV4-2,13,ASSPIQGSQETQY
TRBJ2-2,TRBV5-1,15,ASSGESGTSYTGELF
TRBJ1-5,TRBV28,14,ASSLSPGTSNQPQH
TRBJ2-1,TRBV9,11,ASSSLVDNEQF
TRBJ2-3,TRBV27,12,ASRGQYFTDTQY